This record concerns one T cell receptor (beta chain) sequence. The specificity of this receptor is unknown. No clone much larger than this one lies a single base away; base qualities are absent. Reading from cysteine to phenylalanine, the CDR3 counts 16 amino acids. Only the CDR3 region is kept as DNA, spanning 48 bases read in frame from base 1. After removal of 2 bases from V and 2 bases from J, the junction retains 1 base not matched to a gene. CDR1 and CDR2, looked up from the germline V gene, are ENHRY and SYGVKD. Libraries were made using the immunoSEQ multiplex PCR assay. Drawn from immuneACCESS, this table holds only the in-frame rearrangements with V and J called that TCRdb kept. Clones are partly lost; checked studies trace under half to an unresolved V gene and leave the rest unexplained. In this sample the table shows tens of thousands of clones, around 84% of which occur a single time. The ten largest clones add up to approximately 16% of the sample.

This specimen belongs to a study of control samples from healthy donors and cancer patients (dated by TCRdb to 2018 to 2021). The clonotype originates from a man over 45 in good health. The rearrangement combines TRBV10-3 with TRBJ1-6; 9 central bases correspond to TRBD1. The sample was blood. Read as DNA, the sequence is TGTGCCATCAGTGAGGGGACAGGGCCCTATAATTCACCCCTCCACTTT. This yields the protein CAISEGTGPYNSPLHF.